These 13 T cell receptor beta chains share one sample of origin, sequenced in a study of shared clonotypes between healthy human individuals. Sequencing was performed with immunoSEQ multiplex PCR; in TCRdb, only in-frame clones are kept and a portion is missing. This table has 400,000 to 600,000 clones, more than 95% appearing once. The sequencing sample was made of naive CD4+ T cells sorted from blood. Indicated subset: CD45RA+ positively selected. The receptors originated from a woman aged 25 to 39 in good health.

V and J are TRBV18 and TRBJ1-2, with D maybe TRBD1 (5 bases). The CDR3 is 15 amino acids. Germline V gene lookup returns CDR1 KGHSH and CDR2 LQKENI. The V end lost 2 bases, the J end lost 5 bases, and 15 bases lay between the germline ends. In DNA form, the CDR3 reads TGTGCCAGCTCACCAGTTGGACACCGACCTTATGGCTACACCTTC. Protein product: CASSPVGHRPYGYTF.

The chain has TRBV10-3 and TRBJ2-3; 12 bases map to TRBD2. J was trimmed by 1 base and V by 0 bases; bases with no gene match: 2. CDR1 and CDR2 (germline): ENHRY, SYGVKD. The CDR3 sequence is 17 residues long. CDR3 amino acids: CAISESRLAGGTDTQYF. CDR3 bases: TGTGCCATCAGTGAGTCACGACTAGCGGGAGGCACAGATACGCAGTATTTT.

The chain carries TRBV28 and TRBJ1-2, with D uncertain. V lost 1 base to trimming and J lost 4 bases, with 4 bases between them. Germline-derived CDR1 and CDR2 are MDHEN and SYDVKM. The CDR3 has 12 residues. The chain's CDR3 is CASSLSAYGYTF. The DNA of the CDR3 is TGTGCCAGCAGTTTATCGGCCTATGGCTACACCTTC.

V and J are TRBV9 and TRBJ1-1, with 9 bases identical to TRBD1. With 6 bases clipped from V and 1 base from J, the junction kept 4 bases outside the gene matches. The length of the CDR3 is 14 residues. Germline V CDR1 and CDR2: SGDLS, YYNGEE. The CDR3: CASIPGQGNTEAFF. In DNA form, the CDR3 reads TGTGCCAGCATACCGGGACAGGGGAACACTGAAGCTTTCTTT.

CDR3 in DNA: TGTGCCAGCTCACCTCGAGCGGGAGTGGTCTACGAGCAGTACTTC. This encodes CASSPRAGVVYEQYF. The rearrangement uses TRBV18 and TRBJ2-7; 8 bases are shared with TRBD2. The length of the CDR3 is 15 residues. The V segment lost 3 bases and the J segment 3 bases; nucleotides outside the gene matches: 7. Germline CDR1 is KGHSH and CDR2 is LQKENI. The whole variable domain, filled in from reference TRBV18 and TRBJ2-7, reads NAGVMQNPRHLVRRRGQEARLRCSPMKGHSHVYWYRQLPEEGLKFMVYLQKENIIDESGMPKERFSAEFPKEGPSILRIQQVVRGDSAAYFCASSPRAGVVYEQYFGPGTRLTVT.

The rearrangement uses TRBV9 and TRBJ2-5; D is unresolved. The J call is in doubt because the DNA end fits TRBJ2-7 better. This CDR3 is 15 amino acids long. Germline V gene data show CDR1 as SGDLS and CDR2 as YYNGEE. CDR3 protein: CASSEAPGSVYEQYF. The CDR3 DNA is TGTGCCAGCAGCGAGGCCCCAGGTTCCGTCTACGAGCAGTACTTC.

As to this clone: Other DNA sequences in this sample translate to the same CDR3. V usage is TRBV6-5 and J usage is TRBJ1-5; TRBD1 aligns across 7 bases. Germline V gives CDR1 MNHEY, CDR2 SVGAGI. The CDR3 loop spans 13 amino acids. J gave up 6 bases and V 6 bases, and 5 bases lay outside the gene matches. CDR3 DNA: TGTGCCAGCAGCCGTGACAGGGCTCAGCCCCAGCATTTT. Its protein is CASSRDRAQPQHF.

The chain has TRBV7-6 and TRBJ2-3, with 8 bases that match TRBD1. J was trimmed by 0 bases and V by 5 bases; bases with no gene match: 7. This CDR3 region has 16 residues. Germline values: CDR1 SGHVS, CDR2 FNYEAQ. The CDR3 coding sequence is TGTGCCAGCAGCCTACGCCGACAGGGGAGCACAGATACGCAGTATTTT. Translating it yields CASSLRRQGSTDTQYF. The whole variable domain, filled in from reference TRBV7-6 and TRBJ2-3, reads GAGVSQSPRYKVTKRGQDVALRCDPISGHVSLYWYRQALGQGPEFLTYFNYEAQQDKSGLPNDRFSAERPEGSISTLTIQRTEQRDSAMYRCASSLRRQGSTDTQYFGPGTRLTVL.

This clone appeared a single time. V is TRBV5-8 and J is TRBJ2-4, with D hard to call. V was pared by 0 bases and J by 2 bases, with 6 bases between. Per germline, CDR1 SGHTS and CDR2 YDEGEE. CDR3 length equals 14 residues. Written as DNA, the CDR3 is TGTGCCAGCAGCTTGGTGGGAACCAAAAACATTCAGTACTTC. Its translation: CASSLVGTKNIQYF.

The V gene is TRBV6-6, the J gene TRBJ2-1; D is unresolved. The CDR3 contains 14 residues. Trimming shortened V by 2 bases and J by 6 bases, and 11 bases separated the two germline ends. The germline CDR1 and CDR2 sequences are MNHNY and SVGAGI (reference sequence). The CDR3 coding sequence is TGTGCCAGCAGTTACGGGAACCGGCTCAATGAGCAGTTCTTC. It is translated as CASSYGNRLNEQFF.

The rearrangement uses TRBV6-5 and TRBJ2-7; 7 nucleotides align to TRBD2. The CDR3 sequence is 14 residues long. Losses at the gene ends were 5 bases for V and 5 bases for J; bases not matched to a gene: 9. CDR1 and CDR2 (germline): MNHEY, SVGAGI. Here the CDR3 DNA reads TGTGCCAGCAGTCGGGACTACCCTCCTAACGAGCAGTACTTC. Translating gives CASSRDYPPNEQYF.

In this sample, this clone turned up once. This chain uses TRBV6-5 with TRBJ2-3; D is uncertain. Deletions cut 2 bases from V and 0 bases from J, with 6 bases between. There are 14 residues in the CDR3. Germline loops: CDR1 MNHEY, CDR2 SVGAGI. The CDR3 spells CASSYGHSTDTQYF. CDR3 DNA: TGTGCCAGCAGTTACGGGCACAGCACAGATACGCAGTATTTT.

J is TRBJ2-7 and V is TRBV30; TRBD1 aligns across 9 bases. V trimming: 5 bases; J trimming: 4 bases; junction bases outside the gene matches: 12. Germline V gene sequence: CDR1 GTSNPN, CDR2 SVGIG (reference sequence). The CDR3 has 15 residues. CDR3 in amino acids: CAWSLRGQGGYEQYF. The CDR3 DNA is TGTGCCTGGTCCCTACGGGGACAGGGAGGGTACGAGCAGTACTTC.